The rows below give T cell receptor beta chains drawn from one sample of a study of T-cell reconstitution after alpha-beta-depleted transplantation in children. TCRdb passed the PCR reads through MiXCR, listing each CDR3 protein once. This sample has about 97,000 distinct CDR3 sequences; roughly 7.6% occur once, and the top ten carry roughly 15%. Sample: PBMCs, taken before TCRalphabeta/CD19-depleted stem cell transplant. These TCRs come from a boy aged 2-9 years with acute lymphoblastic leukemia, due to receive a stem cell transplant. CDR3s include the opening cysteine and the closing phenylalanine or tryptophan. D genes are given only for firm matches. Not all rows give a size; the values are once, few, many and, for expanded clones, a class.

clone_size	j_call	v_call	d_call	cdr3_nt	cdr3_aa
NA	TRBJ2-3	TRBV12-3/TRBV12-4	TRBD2	TGTGCCAGCAGTGCCTTTAGTAGCGGGGTCACAGATACGCAGTATTTT	CASSAFSSGVTDTQYF
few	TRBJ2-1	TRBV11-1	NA	TGTGCCAGCAGCTTAGCCTGGCAGGGAACGGGGAATGAGCAGTTCTTC	CASSLAWQGTGNEQFF
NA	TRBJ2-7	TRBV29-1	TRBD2	TGCAGCGTTGAAGATCGGGAGGCGGGGGGAAGCTCCTACGAGCAGTACTTC	CSVEDREAGGSSYEQYF
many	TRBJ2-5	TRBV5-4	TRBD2	TGTGCCAGCAGCTTACGGACTAGCGGGGGGGCGGGAGAGACCCAGTACTTC	CASSLRTSGGAGETQYF
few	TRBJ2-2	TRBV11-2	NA	TGTGCCAGCAGCCCCACAGGGTTGGCCGGGGAGCTGTTTTTT	CASSPTGLAGELFF
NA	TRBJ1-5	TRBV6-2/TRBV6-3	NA	TGTGCCAGCAGACCGGGACTCCTAGAACATCAGCCCCAGCATTTT	CASRPGLLEHQPQHF
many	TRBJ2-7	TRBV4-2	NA	TGTGCCAGCAGCCCAGAACCAACATTTTACGAGCAGTACTTC	CASSPEPTFYEQYF
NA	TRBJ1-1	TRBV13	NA	TGTGCCAGCAGCTTAGGCCCTCCTTCGGTGAACACTGAAGCTTTCTTT	CASSLGPPSVNTEAFF
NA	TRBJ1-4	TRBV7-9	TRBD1	TGTGCCAGCAGCTTAGGACAGGGAGCCTTCGTTAATGAAAAACTGTTTTTT	CASSLGQGAFVNEKLFF
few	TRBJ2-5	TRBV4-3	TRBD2	TGCGCCAGCAGCCAAGATCGAACTAGCGGGGAGGCAGAGACCCAGTACTTC	CASSQDRTSGEAETQYF
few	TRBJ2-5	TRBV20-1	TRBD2	TGCAGTGCTAGAGTCACGACTAGCGGGAAAGAGACCCAGTACTTC	CSARVTTSGKETQYF
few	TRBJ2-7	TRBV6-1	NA	TGTGCCAGCACCCGGGCGCAGGGTGGATACGAGCAGTACTTC	CASTRAQGGYEQYF
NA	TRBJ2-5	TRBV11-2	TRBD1	TGTGCCAGCAGCCCTCTGACAGGGCCGAACCAAGAGACCCAGTACTTC	CASSPLTGPNQETQYF
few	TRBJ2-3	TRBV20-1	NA	TGCAGTTCGTATAAGAAGGGTTCTAGCACAGATACGCAGTATTTT	CSSYKKGSSTDTQYF
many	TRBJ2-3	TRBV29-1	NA	TGCAGCGTTTCGCCAGATACGCAGTATTTT	CSVSPDTQYF
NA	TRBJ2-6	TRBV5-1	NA	TGCGCCAGCAGCCCGAGGCGGACAGATGGGGCCAACGTCCTGACTTTC	CASSPRRTDGANVLTF
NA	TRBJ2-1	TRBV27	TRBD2	TGTGCCAGCAGCCCCATAGCGGGGGGCAACGATGAGCAGTTCTTC	CASSPIAGGNDEQFF
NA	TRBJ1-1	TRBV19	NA	TGTGCCAGTAGTATGGGGGCGGGGGAAACTGAAGCTTTCTTT	CASSMGAGETEAFF
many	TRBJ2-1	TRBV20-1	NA	TGCAGTGCAGCGGACGGGAGCTCCTACAATGAGCAGTTCTTC	CSAADGSSYNEQFF
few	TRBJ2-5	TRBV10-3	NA	TGTGCCATCAGTGACCCATCTCCGGGCCGAGGCCAAGAGACCCAGTACTTC	CAISDPSPGRGQETQYF
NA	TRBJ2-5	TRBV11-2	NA	TGTGCCAGCAGCTTAGAGGCAGGGTGGAAGGAAGAGACCCAGTACTTC	CASSLEAGWKEETQYF
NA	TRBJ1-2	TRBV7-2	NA	TGTGCCAGCAGCTTAGGAGGGTGGAACACCTTC	CASSLGGWNTF
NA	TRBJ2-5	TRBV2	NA	TGTGCCAGCAGCCCGAGGCAAGAGACCCAGTACTTC	CASSPRQETQYF
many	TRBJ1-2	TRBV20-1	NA	TGCAGTGCTAGATGGGGAGTCGGCTACACCTTC	CSARWGVGYTF
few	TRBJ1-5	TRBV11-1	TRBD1	TGTGCCAGCAGCAAAGCAGGGGGAGCTCAGCCCCAGCATTTT	CASSKAGGAQPQHF
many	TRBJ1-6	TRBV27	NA	TGTGCCAGCAGCTCTAAGACACTCAATTCACCCCTCCACTTT	CASSSKTLNSPLHF
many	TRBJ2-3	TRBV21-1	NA	TGTGCCAGCAGCTCCCGAGAGGGGGGCGCCCCAGATACGCAGTATTTT	CASSSREGGAPDTQYF
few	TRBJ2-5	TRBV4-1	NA	TGCGCCAGCAGCCAAGGACAATCAGAGACCCAGTACTTC	CASSQGQSETQYF
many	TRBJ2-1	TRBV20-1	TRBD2	TGCAGTGCTAGAGCAGGGACTAGCGGGGACTACAATGAGCAGTTCTTC	CSARAGTSGDYNEQFF
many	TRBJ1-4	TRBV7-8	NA	TGTGCCAGCAGCTTGACGGGGAGGGGTGCAACTAATGAAAAACTGTTTTTT	CASSLTGRGATNEKLFF
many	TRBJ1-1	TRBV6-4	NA	TGTGCCAGCAGTGAGATCCCGAACACTGAAGCTTTCTTT	CASSEIPNTEAFF
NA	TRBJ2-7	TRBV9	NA	TGTGCCAGCAGCGCCGACCTCTCCGAGCAGTACTTC	CASSADLSEQYF
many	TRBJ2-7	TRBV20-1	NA	TGCAGTGCTAGAGATTTGGAGGGCCCGAGGCTGAACGAGCAGTACTTC	CSARDLEGPRLNEQYF
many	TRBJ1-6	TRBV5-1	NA	TGCGCCAGCAGCGGGTCGGACAATTCACCCCTCCACTTT	CASSGSDNSPLHF
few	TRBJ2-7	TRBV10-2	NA	TGCGCCAGCCTTTACGAGCAGTACTTC	CASLYEQYF
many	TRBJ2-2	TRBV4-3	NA	TGCGCCAGCAGCCAAGCTAGCGCGAACACCGGGGAGCTGTTTTTT	CASSQASANTGELFF
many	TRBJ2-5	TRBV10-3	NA	TGTGCCATCAGTGGGGGCATACGCCAAGAGACCCAGTACTTC	CAISGGIRQETQYF
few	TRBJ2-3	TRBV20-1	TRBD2	TGCAGTGCTAGGACTGGGGGGGGCACAGATACGCAGTATTTT	CSARTGGGTDTQYF
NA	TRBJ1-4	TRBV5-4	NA	TGTGCCAGCGGAACGTCGGGGCAGGGGGAAAAACTGTTTTTT	CASGTSGQGEKLFF
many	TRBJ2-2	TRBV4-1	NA	TGCGCCAGCAGCCAAGATGGAGGAAAGGGACCCGGGGAGCTGTTTTTT	CASSQDGGKGPGELFF
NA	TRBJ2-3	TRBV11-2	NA	TGTGCCAGCAGCTTAGAACCCCGCTCGACAGGCACAGATACGCAGTATTTT	CASSLEPRSTGTDTQYF
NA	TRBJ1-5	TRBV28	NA	TGTGCCAGCACCCTCGGGGGGTTTAGCAATCAGCCCCAGCATTTT	CASTLGGFSNQPQHF
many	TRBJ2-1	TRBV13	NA	TGTGCCAGCAGCTTAGAGGGTGAGCAGTTCTTC	CASSLEGEQFF
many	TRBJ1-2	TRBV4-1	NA	TGCGCCAGCAGCCAAGCATGGGACGTACCTGGCTACACCTTC	CASSQAWDVPGYTF
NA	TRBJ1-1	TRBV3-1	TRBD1	TGTGCCAGCAGCCAATACAGGGGATCTGAAGCTTTCTTT	CASSQYRGSEAFF
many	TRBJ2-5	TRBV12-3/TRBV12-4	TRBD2	TGTGCCAGCAGCCTCCGCGGGGGGGCCGTAGAGACCCAGTACTTC	CASSLRGGAVETQYF
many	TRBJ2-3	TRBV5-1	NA	TGCGCCAGCAGCGGCATCCTTGGCACAGATACGCAGTATTTT	CASSGILGTDTQYF
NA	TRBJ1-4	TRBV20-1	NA	TGCAGTGCGCGGGGTGGTGGGGTTAATGAAAAACTGTTTTTT	CSARGGGVNEKLFF
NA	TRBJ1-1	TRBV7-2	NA	TGTGCCAGCAGTTTTATACAGTGGGTTGACACTGAAGCTTTCTTT	CASSFIQWVDTEAFF
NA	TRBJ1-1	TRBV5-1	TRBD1	TGCGCCAGCGGGGACAGGCCCTCGAACACTGAAGCTTTCTTT	CASGDRPSNTEAFF
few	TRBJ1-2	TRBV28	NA	TGTGCCAGCAGTTCAGGGGATAACTATGGCTACACCTTC	CASSSGDNYGYTF
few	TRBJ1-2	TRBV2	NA	TGTGCCAGCAGTGACGCAGGGGCGGATGGCTACACCTTC	CASSDAGADGYTF
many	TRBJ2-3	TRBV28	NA	TGTGCCAGCAGTTCTGGGGGGGGCGCAGATACGCAGTATTTT	CASSSGGGADTQYF
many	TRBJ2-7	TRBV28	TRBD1	TGTGCCAGCAGTCCAGGGGGCTGGTACGAGCAGTACTTC	CASSPGGWYEQYF
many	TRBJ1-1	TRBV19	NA	TGTGCCAGTAGTATGGGGAACACTGAAGCTTTCTTT	CASSMGNTEAFF
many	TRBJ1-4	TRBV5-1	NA	TGCGCCAGCAGCTTGTTCAGCAGGGGCGGTGAAAAACTGTTTTTT	CASSLFSRGGEKLFF
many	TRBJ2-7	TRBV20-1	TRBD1	TGCAGTCCGGGGACAGGGGCAGGGGAGCAGTACTTC	CSPGTGAGEQYF
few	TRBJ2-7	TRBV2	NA	TGTGCCAGCAGTGAAGGCTGGGGGCTTAGCTCCTACGAGCAGTACTTC	CASSEGWGLSSYEQYF
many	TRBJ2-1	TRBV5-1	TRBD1	TGCGCCAGCAGCGATCCGGACAGGGGGCGTAATGAGCAGTTCTTC	CASSDPDRGRNEQFF
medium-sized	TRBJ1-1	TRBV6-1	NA	TGTGCCAGCAGTGAAGCAGGGAACACTGAAGCTTTCTTT	CASSEAGNTEAFF